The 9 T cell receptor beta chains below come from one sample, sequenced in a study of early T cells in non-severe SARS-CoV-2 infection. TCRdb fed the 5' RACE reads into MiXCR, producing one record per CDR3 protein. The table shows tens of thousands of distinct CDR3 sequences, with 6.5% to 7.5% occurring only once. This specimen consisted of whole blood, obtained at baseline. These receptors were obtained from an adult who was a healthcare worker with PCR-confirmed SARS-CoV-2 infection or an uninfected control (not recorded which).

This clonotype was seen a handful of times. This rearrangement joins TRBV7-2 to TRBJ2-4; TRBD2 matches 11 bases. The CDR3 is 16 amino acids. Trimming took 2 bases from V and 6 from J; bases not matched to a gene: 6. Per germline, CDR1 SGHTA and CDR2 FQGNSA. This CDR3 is CASSLLIAGGINIQYF. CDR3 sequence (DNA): TGTGCCAGCAGCTTATTGATAGCGGGGGGGATAAACATTCAGTACTTC. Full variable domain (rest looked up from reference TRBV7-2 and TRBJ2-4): GAGVSQSPSNKVTEKGKDVELRCDPISGHTALYWYRQSLGQGLEFLIYFQGNSAPDKSGLPSDRFSAERTGGSVSTLTIQRTQQEDSAVYLCASSLLIAGGINIQYFGAGTRLSVL.

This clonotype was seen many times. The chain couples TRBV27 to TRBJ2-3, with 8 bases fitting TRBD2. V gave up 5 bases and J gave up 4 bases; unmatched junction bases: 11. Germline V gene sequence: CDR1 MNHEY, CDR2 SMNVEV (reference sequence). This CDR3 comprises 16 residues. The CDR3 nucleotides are TGTGCCAGCAGTGTCCGACTAGCGTCCGGGGCAGATACGCAGTATTTT. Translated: CASSVRLASGADTQYF.

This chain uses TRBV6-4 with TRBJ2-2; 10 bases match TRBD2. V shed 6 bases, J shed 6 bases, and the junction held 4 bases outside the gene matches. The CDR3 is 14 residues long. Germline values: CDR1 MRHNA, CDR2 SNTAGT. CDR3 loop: CASRSLAGAGELFF. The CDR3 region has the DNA TGTGCCAGCAGGAGTCTAGCGGGGGCCGGGGAGCTGTTTTTT.

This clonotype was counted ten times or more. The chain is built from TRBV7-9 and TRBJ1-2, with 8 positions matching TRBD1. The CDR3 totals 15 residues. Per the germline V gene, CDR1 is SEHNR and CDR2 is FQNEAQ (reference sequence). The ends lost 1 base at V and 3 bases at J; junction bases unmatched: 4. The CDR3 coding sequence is TGTGCCAGCAGCTTAGGGACAGGGCTTCACTATGGCTACACCTTC. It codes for CASSLGTGLHYGYTF.

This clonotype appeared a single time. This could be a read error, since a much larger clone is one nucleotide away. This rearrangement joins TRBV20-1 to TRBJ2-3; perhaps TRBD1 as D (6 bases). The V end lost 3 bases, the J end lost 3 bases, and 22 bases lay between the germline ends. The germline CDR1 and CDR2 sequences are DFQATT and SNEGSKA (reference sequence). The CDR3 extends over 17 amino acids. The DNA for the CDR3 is TGCAGTGCTAGCAGGATGGGGGCAAACCTCGCGACAGATACGCAGTATTTT. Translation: CSASRMGANLATDTQYF.

The chain's CDR3 is CASSQDRVEQFF. CDR3 DNA sequence: TGCGCCAGCAGCCAGGACAGGGTAGAGCAGTTCTTC. The chain uses TRBV4-1 and TRBJ2-1; 8 bases line up with TRBD1. The V gene's germline CDR1 is MGHRA and CDR2 YSYEKL. After removal of 3 bases from V and 10 bases from J, the junction contained 2 bases not matched to a gene. The CDR3 has 12 residues.

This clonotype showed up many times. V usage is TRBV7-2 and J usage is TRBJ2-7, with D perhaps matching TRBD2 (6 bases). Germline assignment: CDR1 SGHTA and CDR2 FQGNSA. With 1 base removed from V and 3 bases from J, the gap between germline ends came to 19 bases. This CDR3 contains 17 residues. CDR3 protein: CASSLEGTAGIHYEQYF. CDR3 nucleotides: TGTGCCAGCAGCTTAGAGGGGACGGCGGGGATTCACTACGAGCAGTACTTC.

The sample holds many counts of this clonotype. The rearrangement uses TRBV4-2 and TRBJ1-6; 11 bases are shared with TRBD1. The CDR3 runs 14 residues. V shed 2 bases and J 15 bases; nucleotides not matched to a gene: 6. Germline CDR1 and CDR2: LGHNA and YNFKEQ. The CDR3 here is CASSQSGQGARLHF. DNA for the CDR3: TGTGCCAGCAGCCAATCCGGACAGGGGGCTCGCCTCCACTTT.

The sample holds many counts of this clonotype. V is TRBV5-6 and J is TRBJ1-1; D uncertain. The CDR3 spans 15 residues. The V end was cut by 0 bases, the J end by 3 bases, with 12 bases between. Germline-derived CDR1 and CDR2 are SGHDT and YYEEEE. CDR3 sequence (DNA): TGTGCCAGCAGCTTGGGCCCCCCTGGGGACACTGAAGCTTTCTTT. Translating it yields CASSLGPPGDTEAFF.